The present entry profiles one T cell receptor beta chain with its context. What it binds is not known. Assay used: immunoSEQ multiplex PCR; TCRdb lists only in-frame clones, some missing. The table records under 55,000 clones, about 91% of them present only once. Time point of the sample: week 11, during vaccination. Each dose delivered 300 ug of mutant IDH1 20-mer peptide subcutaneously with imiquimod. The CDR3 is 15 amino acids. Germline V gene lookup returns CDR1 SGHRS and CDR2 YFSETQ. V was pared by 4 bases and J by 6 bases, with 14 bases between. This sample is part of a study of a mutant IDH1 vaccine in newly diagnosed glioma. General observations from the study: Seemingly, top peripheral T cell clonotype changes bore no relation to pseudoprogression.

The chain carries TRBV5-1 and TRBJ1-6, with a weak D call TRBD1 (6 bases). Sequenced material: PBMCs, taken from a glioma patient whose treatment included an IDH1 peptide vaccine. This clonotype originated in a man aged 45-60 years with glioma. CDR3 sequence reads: CASSRGRERNSPLHF. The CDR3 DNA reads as TGCGCCAGCAGCCGGGGGCGGGAACGTAATTCACCCCTCCACTTT.